This TCR beta chain was observed in a study of CD8 T cells in ankylosing spondylitis. Making the TCR beta libraries involved quantitative 5'-RACE with molecular barcodes. Using its own MiXCR run on the 5' RACE reads, TCRdb lists one record per CDR3 protein. Seen here are roughly 150,000 distinct CDR3 sequences, 6% to 8.5% observed once, and the top ten hold over 10%. Germline V gene data show CDR1 as DFQATT and CDR2 as SNEGSKA (reference sequence). The CDR3 spans 14 residues. Many counts were recorded for this clonotype. What it recognizes is unknown. Study results and limitations: In synovial fluid and blood from reactive arthritis, some motif variants were previously reported. Disease-associated clones were reportedly significantly overrepresented in matched ankylosing spondylitis synovial fluid. Made up of fewer than ten highly homologous variants, a TCR beta motif appeared characteristic of ankylosing spondylitis blood.

What was sequenced was blood, either unsorted or a sorted T cell fraction (not recorded which). The chain recombines TRBV20-1 with TRBJ1-3; D unclear. The receptor's source is a female donor with ankylosing spondylitis or in good health (not recorded which). This chain's CDR3 is CSVNTDRSGNTIYF. The CDR3 coding sequence is TGCAGCGTAAATACAGATCGCTCTGGAAACACCATATATTTT.